The clone carrying this T cell receptor (beta chain) was counted a few times. Its antigen is unidentified. Healthy Caucasians supplied all donations. One entry per CDR3 protein results from TCRdb running MiXCR on the 5' RACE reads. The table includes some 500,000 distinct CDR3 sequences, 12% to 15% detected once. This specimen belongs to a study of identical twins. Findings and limits, study-wide: Excess sharing by twins proved weaker in beta out-of-frame sequences. Out-of-frame alpha sequences shared between twins exhibited an excess of low generation probability. In cord blood, abundant beta clonotypes had fewer insertions; memory showed no trend.

Deletions cut 3 bases from V and 6 bases from J, with 7 bases between. CDR1 and CDR2 from the germline V gene are LNHDA and SQIVND (reference sequence). The CDR3 runs to 12 residues. The same data also went into a second study, on yellow fever vaccine responses in identical twins.

Sequenced input: CD4+ T cells sorted from blood. This chain joins TRBV19 and TRBJ2-3, with D perhaps TRBD2 (5 bases). This receptor was taken from a woman aged 18-30 years in good health. This chain's CDR3 is CASSMGGDTQYF. The CDR3 DNA reads as TGTGCCAGTAGTATGGGCGGGGATACGCAGTATTTT.